The source of this TCR beta chain is a study of blood T cell repertoires in COVID-19 (TCRdb year 2020). About the study as a whole: The collaborator samples originated in the United States, Italy and Spain and spanned the acute and convalescent phases of COVID-19. The dataset comprised deeply sampled blood TCRbeta repertoires from subjects exposed to, actively infected with, or recovered from COVID-19. Where available, HLA class I and class II types were taken from metadata supplied by the sample provider and were not determined by assay-based typing. A de-identified subject ID, COVID-19 status, age in years and sex were almost always included in the sample metadata. The repertoires were released in a freely available public database meant as a resource for research on the immune response to SARS-CoV-2. Samples came from the ongoing ImmuneRACE study (first 160 participants) plus 1,254 subjects from 6 global collaborators. The material from the prospective study consisted of cDNA or gDNA derived from T cells, B-cell-depleted T cells, or PBMCs. Study-wide findings and limitations: The amount of clinical and demographic metadata varied by source and participant and was provided uncurated.

As encoded in the germline V gene, CDR1 is MNHNS while CDR2 is SASEGT. Trimming takes 3 bases from V and 6 bases from J, and the germline ends sit 5 bases apart. Measured from the cysteine to the phenylalanine, the CDR3 is 11 residues long. Only the CDR3 part of the read is kept: 33 bases, read in frame from the first base. The immunoSEQ Assay, a bias-controlled multiplex PCR, was used to amplify TCRbeta CDR3 regions from genomic DNA. Under the source paper's analysis protocol: Within the assay, amplification of reference gene primers was used to estimate how many nucleated cells each sample contained. Sequence reads were collapsed and filtered to measure the absolute abundance of every unique TCRbeta CDR3 rearrangement. For each sample, productive Simpson clonality was calculated as the square root of Simpson's diversity index across productive rearrangements. TCRdb obtained this table from immuneACCESS and retained in-frame rearrangements with V and J assigned. These tables miss some clones; where compared with another copy, unresolved V genes account for less than half of the shortfall, and the remainder is unexplained. The V and J calls and clone size are taken from that table; D and trimming were inferred from the DNA. This sample comprises over 45,000 clones, 89% of them detected only once. The ten top clones hold 43% of the sample.

On this clone: What this receptor recognizes is not known. Within one base of it there is no much larger clone, and no base qualities were kept.

One collaborating source in Seattle enrolled patients while the patients were actively infected and followed the patients over time throughout the course of disease. The collaborating institutions used their own protocols to collect whole blood in K2EDTA tubes. For TCRbeta analysis, collaborators shipped samples as frozen whole blood, isolated PBMCs, or DNA extracted from either of those sample types. The sequenced material came from peripheral blood. The receptor comes from a woman aged 60 to 75 with COVID-19, enrolled during active disease. Rearrangement joined TRBV6-1 to TRBJ1-1, with no D gene named confidently. The nucleotides read TGTGCCAGCAGTGAGGGCGCTGAAGCTTTCTTT. This translates into CASSEGAEAFF.